This passage covers 21 T cell receptor beta chains from one sample sequenced in a study of OX40 agonist ivuxolimab in advanced cancers. Measured with immunoSEQ multiplex PCR; TCRdb has only the in-frame clones, and not every one. Of around 69,000 clones listed, 80% to 90% are singletons. Sequenced material: CD4+ or CD8+ T cells sorted from blood, taken in a trial of the OX40 agonist ivuxolimab. The receptors originated from an adult with an advanced solid tumor such as melanoma, head and neck, liver or kidney cancer.

The V and J genes are TRBV6-5 and TRBJ2-3; D may be TRBD2 (5 bases). The CDR3 runs 13 residues. Germline-derived CDR1 and CDR2 are MNHEY and SVGAGI. V was trimmed by 6 bases and J by 3 bases, leaving 10 bases between them. The CDR3 coding sequence is TGTGCCAGCAGCCTACCGGGGACAGATACGCAGTATTTT. Its translation: CASSLPGTDTQYF.

Points on this clone: The identical CDR3 is also encoded by other nucleotide sequences in the sample. The chain joins TRBV7-7 to TRBJ1-1; no clear D. CDR3 length: 13 residues. Looked up from germline, CDR1 is SSHAT and CDR2 is FNYEAQ (reference sequence). Trimming removed 4 bases at V and 2 bases at J, with 8 bases between. In nucleotides, the CDR3 is TGTGCCAGCAGCTCGCAGGTTAACACTGAAGCTTTCTTT. It codes for CASSSQVNTEAFF.

The chain carries TRBV7-9 and TRBJ1-3, with TRBD1 as a possible D gene (6 bases). V lost 5 bases and J lost 0, with 11 bases in between. The CDR3 totals 15 residues. From germline, CDR1 is SEHNR and CDR2 FQNEAQ (reference sequence). The CDR3 coding sequence is TGTGCCAGCAGCGTCAGCAGGGGCTCTGGAAACACCATATATTTT. This sequence encodes CASSVSRGSGNTIYF.

V and J are TRBV28 and TRBJ2-7; possible D gene TRBD2, 6 bases. CDR3 size: 12 residues. Germline CDR1 MDHEN, CDR2 SYDVKM. Trimming cost V 6 bases and J 4 bases, with 10 bases left between them. The CDR3 is CASRHAGYEQYF. The DNA for the CDR3 is TGTGCCAGCAGACATGCGGGGTACGAGCAGTACTTC.

This rearrangement joins TRBV9 to TRBJ2-5; the D gene is possibly TRBD1 (6 bases). CDR3 length: 15 amino acids. CDR1 and CDR2 (germline): SGDLS, YYNGEE. V was pared by 6 bases and J by 5 bases, with 20 bases between. CDR3 in DNA: TGTGCCAGCACCCCAGGGGAAGGGACGGGCGAGACCCAGTACTTC. Amino acids: CASTPGEGTGETQYF.

This rearrangement joins TRBV27 to TRBJ2-5, with 8 bases aligning to TRBD2. The trim removed 1 base at V and 5 bases at J, leaving 3 bases unmatched. The CDR3 sequence is 14 residues long. CDR1 and CDR2 (germline): MNHEY, SMNVEV (reference sequence). CDR3 DNA: TGTGCCAGCAGTTTATACCGGGAGGGGGAGACCCAGTACTTC. Protein: CASSLYREGETQYF.

The V and J genes are TRBV5-1 and TRBJ2-1; 7 positions agree with TRBD2. Trimming removed 8 bases from V and 5 bases from J; junction bases left unmatched: 10. The CDR3 covers 14 residues. The germline V gene has CDR1 SGHRS and CDR2 YFSETQ. The CDR3 nucleotides read TGCGCCAGTTCGACTAGCTCTTCGAACAATGAGCAGTTCTTC. It encodes CASSTSSSNNEQFF.

As for this clone: The junction does not match germline at one end; this may be a read error. This rearrangement joins TRBV5-3 to TRBJ2-1; tentatively, D is TRBD2 (5 bases). TRBV5-3 is an open reading frame, and its role is uncertain. The CDR3 spans 11 residues. CDR3 in amino acids: CASSFRGEQFF. The CDR3 DNA reads TGTGCCAGCAGCTTTCGGGGTGAGCAGTTCTTC.

This sequence joins TRBV5-1 and TRBJ2-3; D ambiguous. CDR3 size: 12 residues. With 0 bases removed from V and 6 bases from J, the gap between germline ends came to 5 bases. Germline V lookup: CDR1 SGHRS, CDR2 YFSETQ. For the CDR3, the DNA is TGCGCCAGCAGCTTGGAGTATGATACGCAGTATTTT. Encoded protein: CASSLEYDTQYF.

This chain links TRBV5-4 with TRBJ2-2; either TRBD1 or TRBD2 may fit D (5 bases each). V was pared by 1 base and J by 6 bases, with 13 bases between. Germline CDR1 SGHNT, CDR2 YYREEE (reference sequence). The CDR3 totals 15 residues. The CDR3 sequence is CASSLWDEGSGELFF. The CDR3 DNA follows: TGTGCCAGCAGCTTGTGGGACGAAGGGTCCGGGGAGCTGTTTTTT.

This sequence joins TRBV18 and TRBJ1-2; 8 bases are shared with TRBD1. Germline CDR1 KGHSH, CDR2 LQKENI. The CDR3 length is 12 residues. The junction had 5 bases not matched to a gene; V was cut back by 6 bases and J by 8 bases. CDR3 nucleotides: TGTGCCAGCTCGGCAGGGGGCGGCGGCTACACCTTC. This sequence encodes CASSAGGGGYTF.

This chain links TRBV18 with TRBJ2-5; D unclear. CDR1 is KGHSH and CDR2 is LQKENI in the germline V gene. The CDR3 runs to 12 residues. V lost 3 bases, J lost 5 bases, and 7 bases lay in between. In DNA, the CDR3 is TGTGCCAGCTCACCTACCGGGGAGACCCAGTACTTC. This codes for CASSPTGETQYF.

The chain has TRBV28 and TRBJ1-4; a possible D gene is TRBD1 (5 bases). The length of the CDR3 is 12 residues. V was trimmed by 10 bases and J by 4 bases, leaving 10 bases between them. The germline gives CDR1 MDHEN, CDR2 SYDVKM. The chain's CDR3 is CATDSLNEKLFF. The CDR3 DNA follows: TGTGCCACCGACAGTCTTAATGAAAAACTGTTTTTT.

V and J are TRBV7-9 and TRBJ1-2; TRBD1 matches at 9 bases. The CDR3 totals 17 residues. Losses at the gene ends were 5 bases for V and 0 bases for J; bases not matched to a gene: 10. Germline V CDR1 and CDR2: SEHNR, FQNEAQ (reference sequence). The CDR3 DNA is TGTGCCAGCAGCCGGTCCCGGGACAGGGCGGCTAACTATGGCTACACCTTC. It yields the protein CASSRSRDRAANYGYTF.

The chain links TRBV28 to TRBJ2-6; a possible D gene is TRBD1 (6 bases). The V gene lost 3 bases and the J gene lost 6 bases, with 9 bases spanning the gap. CDR1 and CDR2 from the germline V gene are MDHEN and SYDVKM. The CDR3 has 14 amino acids. The CDR3 nucleotides are TGTGCCAGCAGTTTGGGACAAACGGCCAACGTCCTGACTTTC. This sequence encodes CASSLGQTANVLTF.

The chain is built from TRBV7-9 and TRBJ1-4; tentatively, D is TRBD1 (5 bases). Germline V gives CDR1 SEHNR, CDR2 FQNEAQ (reference sequence). V was trimmed by 5 bases and J by 9 bases, leaving 13 bases between them. The CDR3 extends over 13 amino acids. CDR3 sequence: CASSTGFFKKLFF. The CDR3 DNA is TGTGCCAGCAGCACAGGTTTTTTCAAAAAACTGTTTTTT.

CDR3 loop: CASSPVTSGSYEQYF. The CDR3 DNA is TGTGCCAGCAGCCCGGTTACTAGCGGGAGCTACGAGCAGTACTTC. This chain joins TRBV5-4 and TRBJ2-7; 11 nucleotides line up with TRBD2. The V segment lost 4 bases and the J segment 3 bases; nucleotides outside the gene matches: 6. CDR3 length: 15 amino acids. Germline CDR1 is SGHNT and CDR2 is YYREEE (reference sequence).

The chain uses TRBV30 and TRBJ2-1; TRBD2 matches 9 bases. The CDR3 totals 14 residues. Germline V gene sequence: CDR1 GTSNPN, CDR2 SVGIG (reference sequence). Unmatched junction bases numbered 4, after V lost 3 bases and J lost 4 bases. As DNA, the CDR3 is TGTGCCTGGAGCGGACTAGCGCTTTACAATGAGCAGTTCTTC. Translated: CAWSGLALYNEQFF.

This chain joins TRBV6-5 and TRBJ2-7; 7 bases fit TRBD2. Unmatched junction bases numbered 11, after V lost 6 bases and J lost 3 bases. CDR1 and CDR2 (germline): MNHEY, SVGAGI. The CDR3 is 15 amino acids. The CDR3 protein is CASRVTVGGNYEQYF. CDR3 nucleotide sequence: TGTGCCAGCAGGGTCACAGTGGGAGGGAACTACGAGCAGTACTTC.

This clone has a handful of counts. The chain is built from TRBV7-3 and TRBJ1-2; a weak D match, TRBD1 (6 bases). The CDR3 runs 12 residues. Germline CDR1 and CDR2: SGHTA and FQGTGA. The V and J ends lost 4 bases and 4 bases respectively, with 7 bases between them. CDR3 loop: CASSSDSYGYTF. CDR3 DNA sequence: TGTGCCAGCAGCTCGGACAGCTATGGCTACACCTTC.

This clone was recorded once. The chain recombines TRBV6-1 with TRBJ2-1, with no clear D. The CDR3 has 15 residues. The V gene lost 4 bases and the J gene lost 0 bases, with 10 bases spanning the gap. The germline V gene has CDR1 MNHNS and CDR2 SASEGT. In DNA form, the CDR3 reads TGTGCCAGCAGTGGCCTACTTAGCTCCTACAATGAGCAGTTCTTC. It yields the protein CASSGLLSSYNEQFF.